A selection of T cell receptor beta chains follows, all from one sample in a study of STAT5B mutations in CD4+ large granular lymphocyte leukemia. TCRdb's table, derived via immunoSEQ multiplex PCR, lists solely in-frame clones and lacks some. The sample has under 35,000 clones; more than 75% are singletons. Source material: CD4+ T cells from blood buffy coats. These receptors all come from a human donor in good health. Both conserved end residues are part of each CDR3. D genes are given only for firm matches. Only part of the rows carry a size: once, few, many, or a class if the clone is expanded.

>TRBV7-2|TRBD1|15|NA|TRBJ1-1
CASSLVPQGVTEAFF
TGTGCCAGCAGCTTAGTGCCACAGGGGGTCACTGAAGCTTTCTTT
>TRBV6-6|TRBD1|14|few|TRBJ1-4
CASSYDRGNEKLFF
TGTGCCAGCAGTTACGACAGGGGTAATGAAAAACTGTTTTTT
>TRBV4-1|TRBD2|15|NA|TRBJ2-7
CASSATGTSGYEQYF
TGCGCCAGCAGCGCCACCGGGACTAGCGGATACGAGCAGTACTTC
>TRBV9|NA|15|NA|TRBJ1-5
CASSSSDGRSQPQHF
TGTGCCAGCAGCTCCTCGGACGGGAGGAGTCAGCCCCAGCATTTT
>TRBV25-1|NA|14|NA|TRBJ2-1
CASESPDGGDEQFF
TGTGCCAGCGAAAGTCCGGATGGGGGCGATGAGCAGTTCTTC
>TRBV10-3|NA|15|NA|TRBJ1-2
CAISESGPERSGYTF
TGTGCCATCAGTGAGTCAGGTCCCGAAAGGAGTGGCTACACCTTC
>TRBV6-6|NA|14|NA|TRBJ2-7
CASSYGGRDYEQYF
TGTGCCAGCAGTTACGGTGGCAGAGACTACGAGCAGTACTTC
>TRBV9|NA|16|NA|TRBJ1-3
CASSPSYGSSGNTIYF
TGTGCCAGCAGCCCCTCTTATGGGAGCTCTGGAAACACCATATATTTT
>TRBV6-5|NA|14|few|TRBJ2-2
CASSYGGYTGELFF
TGTGCCAGCAGTTATGGCGGTTACACCGGGGAGCTGTTTTTT
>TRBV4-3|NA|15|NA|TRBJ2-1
CASSHEPLPYNEQFF
TGCGCCAGCAGCCACGAACCCCTCCCCTACAATGAGCAGTTCTTC
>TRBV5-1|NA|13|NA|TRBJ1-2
CASSIQGDYGYTF
TGCGCCAGCAGCATACAGGGCGACTATGGCTACACCTTC
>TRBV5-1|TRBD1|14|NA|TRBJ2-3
CASSKGQGTDTQYF
TGCGCCAGCAGCAAGGGACAGGGAACAGATACGCAGTATTTT
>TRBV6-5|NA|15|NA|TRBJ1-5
CASSTTGTLHQPQHF
TGTGCCAGCAGTACTACCGGGACTTTACATCAGCCCCAGCATTTT
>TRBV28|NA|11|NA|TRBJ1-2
CASSLGRECTF
TGTGCCAGCAGTTTAGGGCGCGAGTGCACCTTC